The entry that follows covers one T cell receptor beta chain sequence. Repertoires were generated with immunoSEQ multiplex PCR, while TCRdb's copy carries only in-frame clones and drops some. The sample holds approximately 100,000 clones, 92% seen once. The source of the sample is a study of T cell changes during pregnancy in multiple sclerosis. The V and J ends lost 3 bases and 5 bases respectively, with 10 bases between them. This CDR3 is built from 13 residues. Germline V CDR1 and CDR2: SEHNR, FQNEAQ (reference sequence). This specimen was peripheral blood, taken after pregnancy. This chain links TRBV7-9 with TRBJ1-1; unclear D gene. This clonotype originated in a female donor with multiple sclerosis, enrolled in a pregnancy study. The DNA for the CDR3 is TGTGCCAGCAGCTTGGCATCGAGGACTGAAGCTTTCTTT. Translating gives CASSLASRTEAFF.